This is a list of T cell receptor beta chains from one sample in a study of T cell responses to AZD1222 COVID-19 vaccine. The table came from immunoSEQ multiplex PCR; TCRdb's copy has only in-frame clones and leaves some out. The table includes 90,000 to 120,000 clones, roughly 90% detected once. The specimen comprised peripheral blood, sampled on day 0 of AZD1222 vaccination. The receptors derive from an adult in good health. Each CDR3 is given with its conserved first and last residue.

J gene	V gene	CDR3 protein
TRBJ1-1	TRBV28	CASSSTTPLGTEAFF
TRBJ2-7	TRBV29-1	CSGQSRAEQYF
TRBJ1-1	TRBV7-2	CASSLVWRDTEAFF
TRBJ1-2	TRBV19	CASTTRNYGYTF
TRBJ1-5	TRBV27	CASSLEGNNQPQHF
TRBJ1-5	TRBV5-1	CGDRGRQPQHF
TRBJ1-1	TRBV28	CASSFPGQMNTEAFF
TRBJ1-2	TRBV2	CASSGSTKNYGYTF
TRBJ1-5	TRBV28	CASGTGRGQPQHF
TRBJ1-2	TRBV28	CASLSGGGWYGYTF
TRBJ1-3	TRBV28	CASSLPGVSGNTIYF
TRBJ1-5	TRBV12-3/TRBV12-4	CASSLDQGKPQHF
TRBJ2-5	TRBV21-1	CASRWLGREWYQETQYF
TRBJ2-3	TRBV19	CASSRADTSGSTDTQYF
TRBJ2-3	TRBV6-1	CASSATSGWTTSTDTQYF
TRBJ1-1	TRBV6-5	CASRGTGTEAFF
TRBJ2-5	TRBV2	CASSELGLGQETQYF
TRBJ1-2	TRBV7-9	CASSPETVNYGYTF
TRBJ2-2	TRBV4-1	CASSQRSKLAANTGELFF
TRBJ1-6	TRBV3-1/TRBV3-2	CASSPGLAATLHF
TRBJ2-7	TRBV19	CASSVDRGQGEQYF